Below, 27 T cell receptor beta chains from the same sample are listed, as sequenced in a study of T-cell reconstitution after alpha-beta-depleted transplantation in children. Construction of the TCRbeta library involved unique molecular identifiers. TCRdb analysed the PCR reads with MiXCR anew, one entry per CDR3 protein. The table shows about 300,000 distinct CDR3 sequences, with around 9.1% occurring only once. The sequences come from PBMCs, collected before TCRalphabeta/CD19-depleted stem cell transplant. The receptors derive from a boy under two years old with acute myeloid leukemia, due to receive a stem cell transplant.

This clonotype was counted many times. Compared with germline, one end of the junction differs, possibly owing to a read error. The chain uses TRBV15 and TRBJ2-5, with D unclear. The V gene's germline CDR1 is LNHNV and CDR2 YYDKDF (reference sequence). There are 14 residues in the CDR3. This CDR3 reads CATSSGSPQGTQYF. CDR3 nucleotide sequence: TGTGCCACCAGCAGTGGGTCCCCCCAAGGGACCCAGTACTTC.

This clonotype was recorded a few times. The genes are TRBV20-1 and TRBJ1-4, with unresolved D. This CDR3 is built from 13 residues. V dropped 1 base and J dropped 2 bases, with 5 bases sitting between them. CDR1 and CDR2 from the germline V gene are DFQATT and SNEGSKA (reference sequence). The CDR3 spells CSARGATNEKLFF. The CDR3, as DNA: TGCAGTGCTAGAGGGGCGACTAATGAAAAACTGTTTTTT.

In this sample, this clonotype turned up many times. The rearrangement uses TRBV7-9 and TRBJ2-3; D is unresolved. Germline assignment: CDR1 SEHNR and CDR2 FQNEAQ (reference sequence). The V and J ends lost 1 base and 3 bases respectively, with 8 bases between them. The CDR3 spans 14 residues. The CDR3 coding sequence is TGTGCCAGCAGCTTAGAAGTGGTGACAGATACGCAGTATTTT. Protein product: CASSLEVVTDTQYF.

In this sample, this clonotype turned up many times. The chain joins TRBV20-1 to TRBJ1-2; D perhaps matches TRBD1 (6 bases). CDR3 length equals 15 residues. Germline-derived CDR1 and CDR2 are DFQATT and SNEGSKA (reference sequence). The V gene lost 3 bases and the J gene lost 1 base, with 15 bases spanning the gap. The CDR3 sequence: CSASESGELNYGYTF. CDR3 nucleotides: TGCAGTGCTAGTGAGTCAGGGGAACTTAACTATGGCTACACCTTC.

The chain carries TRBV28 and TRBJ1-3; D not certain. CDR3 size: 14 residues. V was trimmed by 1 base and J by 1 base, leaving 5 bases between them. From germline, CDR1 is MDHEN and CDR2 SYDVKM. The CDR3 protein is CASSLSLSGNTIYF. CDR3 DNA sequence: TGTGCCAGCAGTTTATCCCTATCTGGAAACACCATATATTTT.

There are many counts of this clonotype. V is TRBV4-3 and J is TRBJ1-4; D is uncertain. The germline V gene encodes CDR1 LGHNA and CDR2 YSLEER. The CDR3 spans 15 residues. Trimming removed 0 bases from V and 5 bases from J, with 10 bases in between. DNA for the CDR3: TGCGCCAGCAGCCAAGATCTGGTAGGGAATGAAAAACTGTTTTTT. Its protein is CASSQDLVGNEKLFF.

This clonotype was counted at least ten times. This sequence joins TRBV5-6 and TRBJ2-1; D is perhaps TRBD1 (6 bases). This CDR3 is 15 amino acids long. V shed 2 bases and J shed 2 bases, with 11 bases lying between them. Germline CDR1 reads SGHDT; CDR2 reads YYEEEE. The CDR3 reads CASSLQGYTYNEQFF. DNA for the CDR3: TGTGCCAGCAGCTTACAGGGATACACCTACAATGAGCAGTTCTTC.

This clonotype was counted ten times or more. The chain links TRBV4-2 to TRBJ2-5; D is possibly TRBD2 (6 bases). This CDR3 has 16 residues. CDR1 and CDR2 from the germline V gene are LGHNA and YNFKEQ. V was clipped by 4 bases and J by 3 bases, with 18 bases between them. The chain's CDR3 is CASSREIIGGKETQYF. CDR3 coding DNA: TGTGCCAGCAGCCGCGAGATAATAGGAGGGAAAGAGACCCAGTACTTC.

In this sample, this clonotype turned up many times. The J gene is TRBJ2-7, the V gene TRBV10-3; D unclear. This CDR3 is 13 amino acids long. Trimming took 10 bases from V and 1 from J, leaving 14 bases between them. CDR1 and CDR2 from the germline V gene are ENHRY and SYGVKD. The CDR3 loop reads CATGAGDSYEQYF. The CDR3 region has the DNA TGTGCCACCGGAGCAGGCGATTCCTACGAGCAGTACTTC.

The rearrangement links TRBV20-1 to TRBJ2-2; possibly TRBD2 for D (6 bases). This CDR3 comprises 14 residues. Germline V gene lookup returns CDR1 DFQATT and CDR2 SNEGSKA (reference sequence). V gave up 6 bases and J gave up 4 bases, with 15 bases separating them. The CDR3 bases are TGCAGTGCACGACTAGGAGACGGCACCGGGGAGCTGTTTTTT. Its protein product is CSARLGDGTGELFF.

The genes are TRBV6-1 and TRBJ2-7; D perhaps matches TRBD1 (6 bases). Trimming stripped 6 bases from V and 4 bases from J, with 19 bases between. The CDR3 loop spans 15 amino acids. The germline V gene encodes CDR1 MNHNS and CDR2 SASEGT. CDR3 protein: CASSQDGQGIYEQYF. As DNA, the CDR3 is TGTGCCAGCAGCCAAGACGGGCAGGGGATTTACGAGCAGTACTTC.

A word on this clonotype: This may arise from a read error, as a much more abundant clone is one base away. This chain uses TRBV28 with TRBJ2-5, with 8 positions matching TRBD2. Trimming removed 10 bases from V and 4 bases from J; junction bases left unmatched: 11. This CDR3 has 14 residues. CDR1 and CDR2 from the germline V gene are MDHEN and SYDVKM. CDR3 in amino acids: CAISGRGGLETQYF. The CDR3 DNA follows: TGTGCCATCTCGGGCCGGGGGGGTCTAGAGACCCAGTACTTC.

The chain employs TRBV7-2 and TRBJ1-2; D is undetermined. With 0 bases removed from V and 2 bases from J, the gap between germline ends came to 7 bases. The CDR3 has 14 residues. Germline lookup yields CDR1 SGHTA and CDR2 FQGNSA. The CDR3 DNA follows: TGTGCCAGCAGCTTAGCAGGACGGAACTATGGCTACACCTTC. Amino acids: CASSLAGRNYGYTF. The variable domain in full, completed from reference TRBV7-2 and TRBJ1-2, reads GAGVSQSPSNKVTEKGKDVELRCDPISGHTALYWYRQSLGQGLEFLIYFQGNSAPDKSGLPSDRFSAERTGGSVSTLTIQRTQQEDSAVYLCASSLAGRNYGYTFGSGTRLTVV.

The table lists this clonotype with a few counts. The chain is built from TRBV7-9 and TRBJ2-3, with 10 bases that match TRBD2. Germline V CDR1 and CDR2: SEHNR, FQNEAQ (reference sequence). Trimming removed 8 bases from V and 4 bases from J; junction bases left unmatched: 3. The CDR3 spans 13 residues. The CDR3: CASLAGVPDTQYF. The CDR3 DNA reads as TGTGCCAGCCTAGCGGGAGTCCCAGATACGCAGTATTTT.

Only a few counts were recorded for this clonotype. V is TRBV10-3 and J is TRBJ2-3; TRBD2 agrees at 10 bases. Germline values: CDR1 ENHRY, CDR2 SYGVKD. J was trimmed by 1 base and V by 4 bases; bases with no gene match: 2. The CDR3 runs to 15 residues. The CDR3, as DNA: TGTGCCATCAGTGCGCTAGCGGGGGGCACAGATACGCAGTATTTT. It is translated as CAISALAGGTDTQYF.

This clonotype was seen many times. The CDR3 nucleotides read TGTGCCAGCAGCTACGGGACAGGGGCCTATCAAGAGACCCAGTACTTC. Encoded protein: CASSYGTGAYQETQYF. This chain connects TRBV5-6 to TRBJ2-5, with 10 bases that match TRBD1. Germline values: CDR1 SGHDT, CDR2 YYEEEE. The V gene end was trimmed by 3 bases and the J gene end by 2 bases; junction bases not matched to a gene: 7. CDR3 length: 16 amino acids. The entire variable domain, with the rest obtained from reference TRBV5-6 and TRBJ2-5, is as follows: DAGVTQSPTHLIKTRGQQVTLRCSPKSGHDTVSWYQQALGQGPQFIFQYYEEEERQRGNFPDRFSGHQFPNYSSELNVNALLLGDSALYLCASSYGTGAYQETQYFGPGTRLLVL.

The chain carries TRBV28 and TRBJ2-1; 10 bases align to TRBD1. CDR3 size: 16 residues. The J segment lost 2 bases and the V segment lost 3 bases, leaving 4 bases of the junction unmatched. The germline gives CDR1 MDHEN, CDR2 SYDVKM. This CDR3 reads CASSFGGQGTYNEQFF. The CDR3 nucleotides are TGTGCCAGCAGTTTCGGGGGACAGGGGACCTACAATGAGCAGTTCTTC.

This clonotype showed up many times. The chain links TRBV7-9 to TRBJ1-5; perhaps TRBD1 as D (6 bases). The CDR3 is 16 amino acids. Trimming left V 1 base short and J 4 bases short, with 14 bases between. The V gene's germline CDR1 is SEHNR and CDR2 FQNEAQ (reference sequence). DNA for the CDR3: TGTGCCAGCAGCTTAGGAAGCGCCGACAGGAATCAGCCCCAGCATTTT. The encoded protein is CASSLGSADRNQPQHF. Full variable domain (remainder filled in from reference TRBV7-9 and TRBJ1-5): DTGVSQNPRHKITKRGQNVTFRCDPISEHNRLYWYRQTLGQGPEFLTYFQNEAQLEKSRLLSDRFSAERPKGSFSTLEIQRTEQGDSAMYLCASSLGSADRNQPQHFGDGTRLSIL.

Note on this clonotype: Being one base from a much bigger clone, this may be a read error. V gene TRBV14 combines with J gene TRBJ2-7; 8 bases align to TRBD1. The germline V gene encodes CDR1 SGHDN and CDR2 FVKESK. CDR3 length equals 15 residues. CDR3 DNA: TGTGCCAGCAGCCTTTACCGGACAGGGTACTACGACCAGTACTTC. Its protein product is CASSLYRTGYYDQYF.

This clonotype was counted many times. The gene calls are TRBV7-9 and TRBJ1-1; D gene unclear. CDR1 is SEHNR and CDR2 is FQNEAQ in the germline V gene (reference sequence). V lost 5 bases to trimming and J lost 4 bases, with 11 bases between them. CDR3 length: 13 amino acids. The CDR3 DNA is TGTGCCAGCAGCAAACGGGGTGTCACTGAAGCTTTCTTT. It is translated as CASSKRGVTEAFF.

This clonotype has ten or more counts. The chain is built from TRBV7-3 and TRBJ2-2; D call uncertain. The CDR3 is 12 residues long. Deletions cut 6 bases from V and 4 bases from J, with 6 bases between. Per germline, CDR1 SGHTA and CDR2 FQGTGA. Written as DNA, the CDR3 is TGTGCCAGCAGTACATCCACCGGGGAGCTGTTTTTT. Protein sequence: CASSTSTGELFF. Combining the CDR3 with reference TRBV7-3 and TRBJ2-2 gives the whole variable domain GAGVSQTPSNKVTEKGKYVELRCDPISGHTALYWYRQSLGQGPEFLIYFQGTGAADDSGLPNDRFFAVRPEGSVSTLKIQRTERGDSAVYLCASSTSTGELFFGEGSRLTVL.

This clonotype was counted many times. The V call is TRBV28, the J call TRBJ1-4; D not certain. V dropped 7 bases and J dropped 7 bases, with 16 bases sitting between them. CDR1 is MDHEN and CDR2 is SYDVKM in the germline V gene. This CDR3 is 14 amino acids long. CDR3 sequence: CASTQEGRVEKLFF. DNA for the CDR3: TGTGCCAGCACCCAAGAGGGCAGAGTTGAAAAACTGTTTTTT.

This clonotype was detected ten times or more. The chain joins TRBV5-6 to TRBJ1-2, with D uncertain. CDR1 and CDR2 from the germline V gene are SGHDT and YYEEEE. V lost 0 bases and J 8 bases, leaving 14 bases between the germline ends. The CDR3 length is 14 residues. As DNA, the CDR3 is TGTGCCAGCAGCTTGGTAGGCAGCCTGAAAGGCTACACCTTC. It encodes CASSLVGSLKGYTF.

This clonotype was seen repeatedly, ten times or more. Since no conserved phenylalanine or tryptophan closes the CDR3, a read error is the likely cause. Because the CDR3's place on the DNA is in doubt, the DNA is left out and the CDR3 is given as listed by TCRdb. V and J are TRBV28 and TRBJ1-2; the table's D call, TRBD1, has no DNA check behind it. Termini included, the CDR3 measures 8 amino acids. Per germline, CDR1 MDHEN and CDR2 SYDVKM. CDR3 sequence reads: CASRPGTG.

The sample holds many counts of this clonotype. The V call is TRBV5-5, the J call TRBJ1-1; D gene uncertain. This CDR3 contains 14 residues. V lost 0 bases and J 6 bases, leaving 12 bases between the germline ends. Germline CDR1 reads SGHKS; CDR2 reads YYEKEE (reference sequence). DNA of the CDR3: TGTGCCAGCAGCTTGGATGAGGGAGGCTCTGAAGCTTTCTTT. Protein product: CASSLDEGGSEAFF. The full variable domain, rest sourced from reference TRBV5-5 and TRBJ1-1, is DAGVTQSPTHLIKTRGQQVTLRCSPISGHKSVSWYQQVLGQGPQFIFQYYEKEERGRGNFPDRFSARQFPNYSSELNVNALLLGDSALYLCASSLDEGGSEAFFGQGTRLTVV.

In this sample, this clonotype turned up many times. The chain carries TRBV7-8 and TRBJ2-7, with 8 bases matching TRBD1. After removal of 0 bases from V and 0 bases from J, the junction contained 4 bases not matched to a gene. Germline loops: CDR1 SGHVS, CDR2 FQNEAQ. CDR3 length: 16 residues. The CDR3 reads CASSLARDRSSYEQYF. In nucleotides, the CDR3 is TGTGCCAGCAGCTTAGCCCGGGACAGGAGCTCCTACGAGCAGTACTTC.

This clonotype was detected many times. The chain has TRBV12-3 or TRBV12-4 and TRBJ2-1; 10 bases align to TRBD2. This CDR3 comprises 12 residues. The V and J ends lost 5 bases and 15 bases, in that order; junction bases with no gene match: 7. CDR3 nucleotides: TGTGCCAGCAGTACACCTAGCGGGAGTCCGTTCTTC. This codes for CASSTPSGSPFF.